This paragraph reports one T cell receptor (beta chain). The antigen is unknown. A sample-barcoded 5' primer and a J-beta primer mix were used in a second PCR of roughly 6 to 12 cycles. TCRdb itself ran the 5' RACE reads through MiXCR, one entry per CDR3 protein. The sample contains more than 650,000 distinct CDR3 sequences, approximately 22% of which appear only once. These data originate in a study of blood T cells in healthy people across ages. On the study more broadly: Every two T cells gave about one barcoded beta molecule via template switching.

The CDR3 is 15 residues long. Germline V gene sequence: CDR1 KGHSH, CDR2 LQKENI. With V trimmed by 4 bases and J by 4 bases, 6 bases remained unmatched. Regarding the study as a whole: Older age coincided with a roughly linear decline in TCR beta diversity per million T cells. Relative to aged donors, long-lived donors carried more naive CD4+ cells and displayed higher diversity.

Specimen: blood. This chain connects TRBV18 to TRBJ1-5; 8 nucleotides align to TRBD1. This TCR was recovered from a man between 65 and 85 years old in good health. In DNA, the CDR3 is TGTGCCAGCTCACTCGACAGGGGCTTTAATCAGCCCCAGCATTTT. This gives the protein CASSLDRGFNQPQHF.